These 18 T cell receptor beta chains were all obtained from the same sample, sequenced in a study of blood T cell repertoires in COVID-19. TCRdb's copy holds only in-frame clones and misses some; the assay was immunoSEQ multiplex PCR. The sample contains 300,000 or so clones, 80% to 95% of which appear only once. Source material: peripheral blood. Receptor source: a woman aged 25 to 39 with COVID-19, enrolled during active disease.

The V gene is TRBV18, the J gene TRBJ2-3; 8 bases are shared with TRBD2. J gave up 6 bases and V 3 bases, and 14 bases lay outside the gene matches. There are 17 residues in the CDR3. Germline assignment: CDR1 KGHSH and CDR2 LQKENI. The CDR3: CASSPNTFREGRDTQYF. The CDR3, as DNA: TGTGCCAGCTCACCGAACACTTTCCGGGAGGGTCGGGATACGCAGTATTTT.

This chain joins TRBV7-6 and TRBJ2-1; D possibly corresponds to TRBD2 (5 bases). Germline lookup yields CDR1 SGHVS and CDR2 FNYEAQ. This CDR3 contains 15 residues. Deletions cut 3 bases from V and 8 bases from J, with 17 bases between. In DNA form, the CDR3 reads TGTGCCAGCAGCTTTGGCCGAAGCGGTGCTTATGAGCAGTTCTTC. Protein product: CASSFGRSGAYEQFF.

This clone was found once. The CDR3 nucleotides read TGTGCCAGCAGTTACGGAGGTTCGACAGGGAGGTCTGGCTACACCTTC. Its protein is CASSYGGSTGRSGYTF. This chain links TRBV6-2 or TRBV6-3 with TRBJ1-2; 7 positions match TRBD1. V shed 2 bases, J shed 7 bases, and the junction held 13 bases outside the gene matches. This CDR3 region has 16 residues. CDR1 MNHEY and CDR2 SVGEGT come from the germline V gene.

The chain is built from TRBV5-8 and TRBJ2-1; 7 bases are a match to TRBD1. Germline CDR1 reads SGHTS; CDR2 reads YDEGEE. CDR3 length: 16 amino acids. After removal of 3 bases from V and 2 bases from J, the junction contained 8 bases not matched to a gene. CDR3: CASSSYRDRAYNEQFF. DNA of the CDR3: TGTGCCAGCAGCTCTTACCGGGACAGAGCCTACAATGAGCAGTTCTTC.

This clone has just one count. The gene calls are TRBV30 and TRBJ2-7; 8 bases match TRBD1. Germline-derived CDR1 and CDR2 are GTSNPN and SVGIG (reference sequence). Losses at the gene ends were 2 bases for V and 7 bases for J; bases not matched to a gene: 7. This CDR3 comprises 13 residues. The CDR3 loop reads CAWSRQGAGEQYF. As DNA, the CDR3 is TGTGCCTGGAGTAGGCAGGGGGCGGGGGAGCAGTACTTC. Together with reference TRBV30 and TRBJ2-7, the CDR3 gives the full variable domain: SQTIHQWPATLVQPVGSPLSLECTVEGTSNPNLYWYRQAAGRGLQLLFYSVGIGQISSEVPQNLSASRPQDRQFILSSKKLLLSDSGFYLCAWSRQGAGEQYFGPGTRLTVT.

This chain joins TRBV10-3 and TRBJ2-1, with 11 nucleotides matching TRBD2. Germline-derived CDR1 and CDR2 are ENHRY and SYGVKD. V shed 2 bases and J 10 bases; nucleotides not matched to a gene: 7. There are 15 residues in the CDR3. The CDR3 region is CAISEGLAGTAEQFF. DNA of the CDR3: TGTGCCATCAGTGAGGGACTAGCGGGCACCGCCGAGCAGTTCTTC.

The chain has TRBV5-1 and TRBJ1-2, with TRBD1 matching over 9 bases. Trimming cost V 2 bases and J 8 bases; bases outside gene matches: 7. Germline loops: CDR1 SGHRS, CDR2 YFSETQ. The CDR3 extends over 14 amino acids. CDR3 nucleotide sequence: TGCGCCAGCAGCTTCGACGGGACAGGGCTAGGCTACACCTTC. Translation gives CASSFDGTGLGYTF.

This clone was found once. V and J are TRBV18 and TRBJ1-1; 9 bases agree with TRBD1. Germline V gene data show CDR1 as KGHSH and CDR2 as LQKENI. With 6 bases clipped from V and 3 bases from J, the junction kept 8 bases outside the gene matches. This CDR3 has 15 residues. The CDR3 bases are TGTGCCAGCTCGTTCTCGGGACAGGGATACACTGAAGCTTTCTTT. Its protein product is CASSFSGQGYTEAFF.

The rearrangement uses TRBV4-1 and TRBJ1-1; 7 nucleotides line up with TRBD1. Germline assignment: CDR1 MGHRA and CDR2 YSYEKL. The CDR3 consists of 18 residues. The trim removed 2 bases at V and 4 bases at J, leaving 16 bases unmatched. The chain's CDR3 is CASSQTPGQSTLGTEAFF. CDR3 sequence (DNA): TGCGCCAGCAGCCAAACTCCGGGACAGAGTACCCTGGGCACTGAAGCTTTCTTT.

The V and J genes are TRBV5-6 and TRBJ2-7, with D maybe TRBD1 (5 bases). The CDR3 loop spans 14 amino acids. The V gene's germline CDR1 is SGHDT and CDR2 YYEEEE. Trimming stripped 0 bases from V and 3 bases from J, with 10 bases between. The CDR3 is CASSLGLTGYEQYF. CDR3 coding DNA: TGTGCCAGCAGCTTGGGGTTAACAGGCTACGAGCAGTACTTC.

The V gene is TRBV11-2, the J gene TRBJ2-3, with 15 bases fitting TRBD2. The CDR3 has 17 residues. V trimming: 4 bases; J trimming: 10 bases; junction bases outside the gene matches: 12. Germline values: CDR1 SGHAT, CDR2 FQNNGV. CDR3 in DNA: TGTGCCAGCAGCTCGCCGCGGACTAGCGGGAGGGTTCTGGCGCAGTATTTT. This encodes CASSSPRTSGRVLAQYF.

As DNA, the CDR3 is TGTGCCAGCAGCTTTCAAGGACCGGGGAGCACAGATACGCAGTATTTT. It codes for CASSFQGPGSTDTQYF. The chain combines TRBV5-6 with TRBJ2-3, with D perhaps matching TRBD2 (5 bases). Per germline, CDR1 SGHDT and CDR2 YYEEEE. The germline V and J ends were trimmed by 2 bases and 0 bases, with 13 bases remaining between them. The CDR3 covers 16 residues.

The V and J genes are TRBV7-3 and TRBJ2-3, with D perhaps matching TRBD1 (5 bases). From germline, CDR1 is SGHTA and CDR2 FQGTGA. The CDR3 totals 15 residues. With 2 bases removed from V and 0 bases from J, the gap between germline ends came to 9 bases. CDR3 in amino acids: CASSLSGLSTDTQYF. DNA of the CDR3: TGTGCCAGCAGCTTATCAGGGTTGAGCACAGATACGCAGTATTTT.

V is TRBV23-1 and J is TRBJ1-2, with 9 bases matching TRBD1. TRBV23-1 is sorted into the ORF group, with uncertain function. The length of the CDR3 is 17 residues. The V segment lost 3 bases and the J segment 0 bases; nucleotides outside the gene matches: 8. The CDR3 DNA reads as TGCGCCAGCAGTCACTTTTGGACAGGGGTTTCTAACTATGGCTACACCTTC. It translates to CASSHFWTGVSNYGYTF.

Note on this clone: The junction departs from germline at one end; a sequencing error may be responsible. The chain couples TRBV2 to TRBJ1-1, with TRBD1 matching over 7 bases. The CDR3 has 15 amino acids. Germline CDR1 and CDR2: SNHLY and FYNNEI. This chain's CDR3 is CASRGTLTGRTQAFF. The CDR3 region has the DNA TGTGCCAGCAGGGGCACGTTGACAGGGCGCACTCAAGCTTTCTTT.

V usage is TRBV5-4 and J usage is TRBJ2-1; D may be TRBD1 (5 bases). V was trimmed by 3 bases and J by 6 bases, leaving 10 bases between them. Germline V lookup: CDR1 SGHNT, CDR2 YYREEE (reference sequence). This CDR3 is built from 13 residues. CDR3 residues: CASSSEQANEQFF. Here the CDR3 DNA reads TGTGCCAGCAGCTCGGAACAGGCCAATGAGCAGTTCTTC.

The chain joins TRBV7-9 to TRBJ2-1; 9 positions agree with TRBD1. The germline V gene has CDR1 SEHNR and CDR2 FQNEAQ (reference sequence). This CDR3 is 16 amino acids long. V lost 4 bases to trimming and J lost 10 bases; unmatched junction nucleotides: 14. CDR3 DNA: TGTGCCAGCAGCTCGGGACAGGGTGGACTCATAGAAGAGCAGTTCTTC. This translates into CASSSGQGGLIEEQFF.

This clone has a single count. V usage is TRBV27 and J usage is TRBJ2-7, with D possibly matching TRBD1 (5 bases). CDR3 length: 14 residues. Germline V gene data show CDR1 as MNHEY and CDR2 as SMNVEV (reference sequence). V was clipped by 3 bases and J by 5 bases, with 14 bases between them. CDR3 amino acids: CASSLGRVGHEQYF. The CDR3 DNA reads TGTGCCAGCAGTTTGGGCAGGGTGGGCCACGAGCAGTACTTC.